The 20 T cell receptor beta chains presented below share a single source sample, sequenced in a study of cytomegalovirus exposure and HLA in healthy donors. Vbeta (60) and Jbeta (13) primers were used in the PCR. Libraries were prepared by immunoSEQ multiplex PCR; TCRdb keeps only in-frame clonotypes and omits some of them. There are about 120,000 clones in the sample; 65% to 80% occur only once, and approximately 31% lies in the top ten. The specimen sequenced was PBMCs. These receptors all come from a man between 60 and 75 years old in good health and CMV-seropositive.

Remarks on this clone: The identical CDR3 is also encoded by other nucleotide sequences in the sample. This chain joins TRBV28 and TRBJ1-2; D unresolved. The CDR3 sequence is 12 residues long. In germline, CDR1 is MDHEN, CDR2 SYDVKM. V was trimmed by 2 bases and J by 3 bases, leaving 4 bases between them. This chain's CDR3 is CASSLRDYGYTF. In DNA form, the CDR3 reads TGTGCCAGCAGTTTACGGGACTATGGCTACACCTTC.

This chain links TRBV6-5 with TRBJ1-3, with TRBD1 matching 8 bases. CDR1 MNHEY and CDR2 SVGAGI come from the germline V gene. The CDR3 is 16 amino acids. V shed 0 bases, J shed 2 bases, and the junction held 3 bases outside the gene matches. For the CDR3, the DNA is TGTGCCAGCAGTTACTCGACACAGGGGGCTGGAAACACCATATATTTT. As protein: CASSYSTQGAGNTIYF.

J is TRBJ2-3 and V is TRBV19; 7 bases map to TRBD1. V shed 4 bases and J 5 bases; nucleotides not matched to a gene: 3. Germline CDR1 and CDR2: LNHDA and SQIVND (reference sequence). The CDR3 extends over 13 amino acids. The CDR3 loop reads CASSRGQEDTQYF. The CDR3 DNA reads TGTGCCAGTAGTAGAGGACAGGAAGATACGCAGTATTTT.

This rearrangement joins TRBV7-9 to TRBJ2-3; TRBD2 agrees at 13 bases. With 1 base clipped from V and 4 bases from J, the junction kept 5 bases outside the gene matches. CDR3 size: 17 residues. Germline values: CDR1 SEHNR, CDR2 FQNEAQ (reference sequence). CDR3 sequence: CASSLVPGLAGADTQYF. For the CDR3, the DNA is TGTGCCAGCAGCTTAGTTCCAGGACTAGCGGGAGCAGATACGCAGTATTTT. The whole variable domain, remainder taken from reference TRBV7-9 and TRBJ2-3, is DTGVSQNPRHKITKRGQNVTFRCDPISEHNRLYWYRQTLGQGPEFLTYFQNEAQLEKSRLLSDRFSAERPKGSFSTLEIQRTEQGDSAMYLCASSLVPGLAGADTQYFGPGTRLTVL.

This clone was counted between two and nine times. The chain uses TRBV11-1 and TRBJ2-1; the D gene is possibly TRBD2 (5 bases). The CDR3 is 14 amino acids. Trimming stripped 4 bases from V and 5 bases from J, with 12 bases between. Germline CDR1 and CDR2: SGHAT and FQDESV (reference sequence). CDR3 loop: CASSSRGSHNEQFF. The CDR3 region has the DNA TGTGCCAGCAGCTCGAGAGGGTCACACAATGAGCAGTTCTTC. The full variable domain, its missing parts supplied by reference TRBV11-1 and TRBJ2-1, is EAEVAQSPRYKITEKSQAVAFWCDPISGHATLYWYRQILGQGPELLVQFQDESVVDDSQLPKDRFSAERLKGVDSTLKIQPAELGDSAMYLCASSSRGSHNEQFFGPGTRLTVL.

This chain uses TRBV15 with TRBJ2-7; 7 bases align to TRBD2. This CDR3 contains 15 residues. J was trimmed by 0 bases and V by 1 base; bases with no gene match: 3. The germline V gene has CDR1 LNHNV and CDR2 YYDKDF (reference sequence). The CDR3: CATSRGSGFSYEQYF. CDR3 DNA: TGTGCCACCAGCAGAGGTAGCGGGTTCTCCTACGAGCAGTACTTC. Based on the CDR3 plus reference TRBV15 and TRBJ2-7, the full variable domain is DAMVIQNPRYQVTQFGKPVTLSCSQTLNHNVMYWYQQKSSQAPKLLFHYYDKDFNNEADTPDNFQSRRPNTSFCFLDIRSPGLGDTAMYLCATSRGSGFSYEQYFGPGTRLTVT.

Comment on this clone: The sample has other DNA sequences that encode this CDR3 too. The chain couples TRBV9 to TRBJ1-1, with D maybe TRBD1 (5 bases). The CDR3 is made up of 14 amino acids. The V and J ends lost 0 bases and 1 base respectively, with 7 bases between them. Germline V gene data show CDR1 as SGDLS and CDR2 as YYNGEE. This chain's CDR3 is CASSVGQGNTEAFF. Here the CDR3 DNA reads TGTGCCAGCAGCGTAGGGCAGGGGAACACTGAAGCTTTCTTT.

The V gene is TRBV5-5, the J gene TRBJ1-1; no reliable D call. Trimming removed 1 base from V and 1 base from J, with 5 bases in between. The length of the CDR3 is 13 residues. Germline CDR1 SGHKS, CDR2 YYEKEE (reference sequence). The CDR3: CASSLLRNTEAFF. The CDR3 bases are TGTGCCAGCAGCTTGCTGAGGAACACTGAAGCTTTCTTT.

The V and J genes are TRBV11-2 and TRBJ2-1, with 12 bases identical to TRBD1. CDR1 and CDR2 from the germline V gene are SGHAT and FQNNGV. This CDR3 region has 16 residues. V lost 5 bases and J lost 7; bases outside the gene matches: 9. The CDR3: CASSDQGQGAMNEQFF. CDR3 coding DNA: TGTGCCAGCAGCGACCAGGGACAGGGGGCGATGAATGAGCAGTTCTTC.

As DNA, the CDR3 is TGTGCCAGCAGGGGACAGATTAACACCGGGGAGCTGTTTTTT. It translates to CASRGQINTGELFF. The chain uses TRBV2 and TRBJ2-2, with TRBD1 matching over 7 bases. Trimming at V came to 6 bases and at J to 2 bases, leaving 3 bases not matched to a gene. The CDR3 covers 14 residues. CDR1 and CDR2 (germline): SNHLY, FYNNEI.

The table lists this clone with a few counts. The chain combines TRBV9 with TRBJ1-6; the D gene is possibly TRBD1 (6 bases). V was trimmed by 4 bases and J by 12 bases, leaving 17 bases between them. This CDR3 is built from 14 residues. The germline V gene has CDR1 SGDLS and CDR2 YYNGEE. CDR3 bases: TGTGCCAGCAGCCCCCGCATGGACAGTATACCCCTCCACTTT. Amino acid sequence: CASSPRMDSIPLHF. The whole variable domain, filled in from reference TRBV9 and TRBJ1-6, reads DSGVTQTPKHLITATGQRVTLRCSPRSGDLSVYWYQQSLDQGLQFLIQYYNGEERAKGNILERFSAQQFPDLHSELNLSSLELGDSALYFCASSPRMDSIPLHFGNGTRLTVT.

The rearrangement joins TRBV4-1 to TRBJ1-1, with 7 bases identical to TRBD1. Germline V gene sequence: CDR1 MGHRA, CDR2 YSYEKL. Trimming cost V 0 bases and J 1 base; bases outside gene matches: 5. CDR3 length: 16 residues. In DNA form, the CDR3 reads TGCGCCAGCAGCCAAGATTTGACAGGGTGGAACACTGAAGCTTTCTTT. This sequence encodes CASSQDLTGWNTEAFF.

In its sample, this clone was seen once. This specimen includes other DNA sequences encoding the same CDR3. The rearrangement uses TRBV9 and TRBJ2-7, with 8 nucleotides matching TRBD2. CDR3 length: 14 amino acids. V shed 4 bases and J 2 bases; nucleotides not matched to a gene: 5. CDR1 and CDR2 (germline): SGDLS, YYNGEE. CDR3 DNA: TGTGCCAGCAGCCCCGGACTAGCTCCCTACGAGCAGTACTTC. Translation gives CASSPGLAPYEQYF.

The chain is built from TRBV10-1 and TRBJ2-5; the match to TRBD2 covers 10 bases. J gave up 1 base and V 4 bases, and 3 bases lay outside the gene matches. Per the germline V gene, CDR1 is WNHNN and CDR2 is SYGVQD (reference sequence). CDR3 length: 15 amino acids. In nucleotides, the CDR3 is TGCGCCAGCAGTGGGCTAGCGGGGGCCCAAGAGACCCAGTACTTC. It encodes CASSGLAGAQETQYF.

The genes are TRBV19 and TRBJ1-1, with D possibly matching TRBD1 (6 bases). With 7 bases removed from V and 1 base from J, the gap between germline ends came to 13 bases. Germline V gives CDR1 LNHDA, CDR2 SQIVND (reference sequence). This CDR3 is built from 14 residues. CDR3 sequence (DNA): TGTGCCAGTACCGTACAGGGAAAGAACACTGAAGCTTTCTTT. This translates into CASTVQGKNTEAFF.

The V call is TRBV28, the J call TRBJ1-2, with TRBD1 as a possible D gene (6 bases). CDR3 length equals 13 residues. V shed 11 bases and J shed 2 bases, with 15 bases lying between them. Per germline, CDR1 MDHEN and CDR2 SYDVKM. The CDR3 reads CASGRGRNYGYTF. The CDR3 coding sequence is TGTGCCTCCGGGAGGGGGAGGAACTATGGCTACACCTTC.

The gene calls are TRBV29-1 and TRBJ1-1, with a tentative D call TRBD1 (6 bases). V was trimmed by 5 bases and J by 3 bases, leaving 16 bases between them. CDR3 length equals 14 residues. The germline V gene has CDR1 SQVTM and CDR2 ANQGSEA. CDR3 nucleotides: TGCAGCGTTTACAGGGAGGGAAGCCACACTGAAGCTTTCTTT. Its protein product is CSVYREGSHTEAFF.

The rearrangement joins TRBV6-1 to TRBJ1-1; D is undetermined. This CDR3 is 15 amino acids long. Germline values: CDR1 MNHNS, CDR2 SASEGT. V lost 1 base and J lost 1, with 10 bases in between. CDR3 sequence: CASSEGLYGNTEAFF. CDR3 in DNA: TGTGCCAGCAGTGAAGGACTGTACGGGAACACTGAAGCTTTCTTT.

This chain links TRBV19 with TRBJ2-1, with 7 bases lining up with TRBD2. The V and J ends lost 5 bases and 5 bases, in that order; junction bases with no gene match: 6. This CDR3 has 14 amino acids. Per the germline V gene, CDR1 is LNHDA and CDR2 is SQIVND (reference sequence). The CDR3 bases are TGTGCCAGTAGTCCGCTAGCGGCTAACAATGAGCAGTTCTTC. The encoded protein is CASSPLAANNEQFF. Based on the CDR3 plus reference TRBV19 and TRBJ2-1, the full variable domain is DGGITQSPKYLFRKEGQNVTLSCEQNLNHDAMYWYRQDPGQGLRLIYYSQIVNDFQKGDIAEGYSVSREKKESFPLTVTSAQKNPTAFYLCASSPLAANNEQFFGPGTRLTVL.

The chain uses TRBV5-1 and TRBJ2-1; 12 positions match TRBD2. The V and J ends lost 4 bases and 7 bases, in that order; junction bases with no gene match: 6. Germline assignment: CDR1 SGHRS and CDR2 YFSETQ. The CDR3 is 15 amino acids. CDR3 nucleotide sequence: TGCGCCAGCAGCGCCTCTAGCGGGGGGGTTAATGAGCAGTTCTTC. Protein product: CASSASSGGVNEQFF.